These 28 T cell receptor beta chains were all obtained from the same sample, sequenced in a study of shared clonotypes between healthy human individuals. Data came from immunoSEQ multiplex PCR; TCRdb stores just in-frame clones and leaves some out. Here the sample spans a few million clones, 85% to 95% being singletons. Input material: naive CD4+ T cells from PBMCs. Subset denoted: CD45RA+ positively selected. The receptor source for this set is a man younger than 35 in good health. Some clones in this sample may be carry-over from other donors' samples.

The chain has TRBV6-6 and TRBJ1-2; D uncertain. Germline CDR1 and CDR2: MNHNY and SVGAGI (reference sequence). V lost 0 bases to trimming and J lost 1 base, with 6 bases between them. The CDR3 is 14 amino acids. Here the CDR3 reads CASSYSQLNYGYTF. The DNA for the CDR3 is TGTGCCAGCAGTTACTCACAGCTTAACTATGGCTACACCTTC.

V usage is TRBV18 and J usage is TRBJ1-1; D is possibly TRBD1 (5 bases). Deletions cut 3 bases from V and 1 base from J, with 12 bases between. Germline-derived CDR1 and CDR2 are KGHSH and LQKENI. The CDR3 has 15 amino acids. CDR3 nucleotides: TGTGCCAGCTCACCCGCGGGGCTTAAGAACACTGAAGCTTTCTTT. This gives the protein CASSPAGLKNTEAFF.

About this clone itself: The sample contains more than one DNA sequence encoding this CDR3. The J gene is TRBJ1-4, the V gene TRBV29-1; D is unresolved. This CDR3 contains 11 residues. Germline V lookup: CDR1 SQVTM, CDR2 ANQGSEA. Trimming cost V 3 bases and J 10 bases, with 9 bases left between them. The CDR3 loop reads CSVEGGGKLFF. The CDR3, as DNA: TGCAGCGTTGAGGGCGGAGGAAAACTGTTTTTT.

This clone was picked up a small number of times. The CDR3 protein is CASSLGSTLSYNEQFF. The CDR3 DNA reads as TGTGCCAGCAGCTTAGGAAGCACGCTATCCTACAATGAGCAGTTCTTC. V gene TRBV7-9 combines with J gene TRBJ2-1; D unclear. The CDR3 length is 16 residues. V was trimmed by 1 base and J by 1 base, leaving 11 bases between them. Germline-derived CDR1 and CDR2 are SEHNR and FQNEAQ (reference sequence).

This chain joins TRBV5-1 and TRBJ2-3; D unresolved. The germline V gene has CDR1 SGHRS and CDR2 YFSETQ. With 0 bases removed from V and 6 bases from J, the gap between germline ends came to 11 bases. The CDR3 runs 14 residues. In nucleotides, the CDR3 is TGCGCCAGCAGCTTGGTACCCCTTAGGGATACGCAGTATTTT. This translates into CASSLVPLRDTQYF.

This chain links TRBV6-6 with TRBJ2-7, with TRBD1 matching over 11 bases. The CDR3 has 16 amino acids. Germline V gives CDR1 MNHNY, CDR2 SVGAGI (reference sequence). Trimming cost V 5 bases and J 3 bases; bases outside gene matches: 9. The CDR3 sequence is CASSRPQGQGDYEQYF. The CDR3 region has the DNA TGTGCCAGCAGTCGCCCGCAGGGACAGGGGGACTACGAGCAGTACTTC.

This chain links TRBV10-3 with TRBJ1-3; maybe TRBD1 (5 bases). From germline, CDR1 is ENHRY and CDR2 SYGVKD. The V gene lost 4 bases and the J gene lost 0 bases, with 7 bases spanning the gap. The CDR3 loop spans 14 amino acids. The CDR3 loop reads CAISAQVSGNTIYF. The DNA for the CDR3 is TGTGCCATCAGTGCACAGGTCTCTGGAAACACCATATATTTT.

As to this clone: In the same sample, other DNA sequences code for this CDR3. V and J are TRBV28 and TRBJ2-7, with 7 positions matching TRBD2. Germline V gene sequence: CDR1 MDHEN, CDR2 SYDVKM. This CDR3 is built from 14 residues. The V and J ends lost 1 base and 3 bases, in that order; junction bases with no gene match: 3. The CDR3 nucleotides read TGTGCCAGCAGTTTATTGACGGGAGGCTACGAGCAGTACTTC. Translating it yields CASSLLTGGYEQYF.

The sample holds one count of this clone. The J gene is TRBJ1-4, the V gene TRBV2, with D unclear. This CDR3 is built from 15 residues. The V and J ends lost 5 bases and 8 bases respectively, with 18 bases between them. Germline CDR1 and CDR2: SNHLY and FYNNEI. The CDR3 DNA is TGTGCCAGCAGTTCTGCCGGGATTAGTAGGGAAAAACTGTTTTTT. Residues: CASSSAGISREKLFF. Supplemented by reference TRBV2 and TRBJ1-4, the full variable domain reads EPEVTQTPSHQVTQMGQEVILRCVPISNHLYFYWYRQILGQKVEFLVSFYNNEISEKSEIFDDQFSVERPDGSNFTLKIRSTKLEDSAMYFCASSSAGISREKLFFGSGTQLSVL.

V usage is TRBV28 and J usage is TRBJ2-7, with 8 nucleotides matching TRBD1. Germline-derived CDR1 and CDR2 are MDHEN and SYDVKM. J was trimmed by 0 bases and V by 7 bases; bases with no gene match: 8. The CDR3 is 15 residues long. The CDR3 sequence: CASTRDRRSSYEQYF. CDR3 DNA: TGTGCCAGCACCAGGGACAGGAGGAGCTCCTACGAGCAGTACTTC.

The CDR3 protein is CAWSSEIWNEQFF. In nucleotides, the CDR3 is TGTGCCTGGAGTTCGGAAATATGGAATGAGCAGTTCTTC. This chain joins TRBV30 and TRBJ2-1; D is uncertain. Looked up from germline, CDR1 is GTSNPN and CDR2 is SVGIG (reference sequence). Trimming shortened V by 2 bases and J by 7 bases, and 12 bases separated the two germline ends. This CDR3 has 13 amino acids.

This clone is a singleton in its sample. Other nucleotide sequences from this sample produce the same CDR3. The rearrangement links TRBV9 to TRBJ2-3; D is possibly TRBD2 (6 bases). Germline assignment: CDR1 SGDLS and CDR2 YYNGEE. Deletions cut 2 bases from V and 3 bases from J, with 10 bases between. This CDR3 is built from 14 residues. CDR3 sequence reads: CASSVSGSTDTQYF. The CDR3 region has the DNA TGTGCCAGCAGCGTCAGCGGGTCGACAGATACGCAGTATTTT.

The chain joins TRBV28 to TRBJ2-7; TRBD1 matches 9 bases. The germline CDR1 and CDR2 sequences are MDHEN and SYDVKM. This CDR3 is built from 16 residues. V lost 4 bases and J lost 1; bases outside the gene matches: 8. The CDR3 reads CASSSPADRGSYEQYF. Here the CDR3 DNA reads TGTGCCAGCAGTTCTCCCGCGGACAGGGGTTCCTACGAGCAGTACTTC.

The genes are TRBV7-3 and TRBJ2-5; 7 bases map to TRBD1. The CDR3 has 14 amino acids. Germline V gene data show CDR1 as SGHTA and CDR2 as FQGTGA. After removal of 5 bases from V and 2 bases from J, the junction contained 5 bases not matched to a gene. Here the CDR3 DNA reads TGTGCCAGCAGCCAGGGGGACGGACAAGAGACCCAGTACTTC. Translation gives CASSQGDGQETQYF.

The J gene is TRBJ2-7, the V gene TRBV25-1, with 11 nucleotides matching TRBD2. Germline CDR1 reads MGHDK; CDR2 reads SYGVNS. V was pared by 6 bases and J by 2 bases, with 3 bases of the junction left unmatched. The CDR3 length is 14 residues. The CDR3 protein is CASRGTSGTYEQYF. DNA of the CDR3: TGTGCCAGCAGAGGGACTAGCGGCACCTACGAGCAGTACTTC.

For the CDR3, the DNA is TGCGCCAGCAGCCCGGCGAGGTGGGGGGACAGGGGCAGCTACGAGCAGTACTTC. Amino acids: CASSPARWGDRGSYEQYF. The gene calls are TRBV10-1 and TRBJ2-7; 10 bases align to TRBD1. V lost 6 bases, J lost 3 bases, and 17 bases stayed unmatched. Germline V CDR1 and CDR2: WNHNN, SYGVQD (reference sequence). This CDR3 is 18 amino acids long.

This chain connects TRBV10-3 to TRBJ2-3; a possible D gene is TRBD1 (6 bases). Germline CDR1 and CDR2: ENHRY and SYGVKD. The CDR3 has 21 residues. V shed 4 bases and J shed 2 bases, with 31 bases lying between them. The CDR3 DNA reads as TGTGCCATCAGTGCCCCTTCCGGGACAAAAACTCTAGCCCAGAACACAGATACGCAGTATTTT. Amino acid sequence: CAISAPSGTKTLAQNTDTQYF.

The genes are TRBV7-9 and TRBJ1-2; D gene ambiguous. The CDR3 runs to 15 residues. Trimming removed 2 bases from V and 6 bases from J, with 16 bases in between. Germline CDR1 reads SEHNR; CDR2 reads FQNEAQ (reference sequence). The DNA for the CDR3 is TGTGCCAGCAGCTTAATAGGAAAACCCGGCGATGGCTACACCTTC. Residues: CASSLIGKPGDGYTF. The whole variable domain, filled in from reference TRBV7-9 and TRBJ1-2, reads DTGVSQNPRHKITKRGQNVTFRCDPISEHNRLYWYRQTLGQGPEFLTYFQNEAQLEKSRLLSDRFSAERPKGSFSTLEIQRTEQGDSAMYLCASSLIGKPGDGYTFGSGTRLTVV.

The J gene is TRBJ2-4, the V gene TRBV21-1; TRBD1 is the table's D call, not checked against the DNA. TRBV21-1 is marked as a pseudogene. The CDR3 is 11 amino acids. The CDR3 DNA follows: TGTGCCACCAGGGGGCGAAACATTCAGTACTTC. Encoded protein: CATRGRNIQYF.

This chain joins TRBV7-9 and TRBJ2-7, with D perhaps given as TRBD1 or TRBD2 (5 bases each). This CDR3 spans 14 amino acids. Germline-derived CDR1 and CDR2 are SEHNR and FQNEAQ (reference sequence). V was shortened by 4 bases and J by 5 bases, with 15 bases between the two germline ends. CDR3 DNA: TGTGCCAGCAGCTACGACAGAGCTAGCCACGAGCAGTACTTC. It specifies CASSYDRASHEQYF.

A remark on this clone: A single base separates this from a much larger clone, so it may be a read error. This CDR3 is also generated by other DNA sequences in the sample. This chain uses TRBV5-4 with TRBJ2-5; no reliable D call. CDR1 is SGHNT, CDR2 YYREEE, per germline (reference sequence). The CDR3 totals 12 residues. Trimming shortened V by 0 bases and J by 0 bases, and 0 bases separated the two germline ends. This CDR3 reads CASSLDQETQYF. The CDR3 bases are TGTGCCAGCAGCTTGGACCAAGAGACCCAGTACTTC.

In the case of this clone: The same CDR3 also results from other DNA sequences found in this sample. The chain recombines TRBV7-7 with TRBJ2-3; the match to TRBD1 covers 8 bases. Trimming took 5 bases from V and 1 from J; bases not matched to a gene: 2. The CDR3 has 14 amino acids. Germline V gene lookup returns CDR1 SSHAT and CDR2 FNYEAQ (reference sequence). In DNA form, the CDR3 reads TGTGCCAGCAGCAGGGGACAGGGCACAGATACGCAGTATTTT. Its protein is CASSRGQGTDTQYF.

This clone showed up just a few times. The chain has TRBV4-2 and TRBJ1-5; D not certain. The germline CDR1 and CDR2 sequences are LGHNA and YNFKEQ. V lost 0 bases to trimming and J lost 6 bases, with 3 bases between them. This CDR3 is built from 12 residues. The DNA of the CDR3 is TGTGCCAGCAGCCAAGACGGTCAGCCCCAGCATTTT. This gives the protein CASSQDGQPQHF.

In this sample, this clone turned up once. V is TRBV14 and J is TRBJ2-1, with a weak D call TRBD2 (7 bases). CDR1 is SGHDN and CDR2 is FVKESK in the germline V gene. Trimming pared 4 bases from V and 9 bases from J, leaving 19 bases between. The CDR3 runs 15 residues. The CDR3 here is CASSPTPSGGGEQFF. The CDR3 DNA reads as TGTGCCAGCAGCCCAACCCCTAGCGGAGGGGGTGAGCAGTTCTTC.

This rearrangement joins TRBV5-1 to TRBJ2-7; 8 bases map to TRBD1. CDR3 size: 14 residues. The germline V gene has CDR1 SGHRS and CDR2 YFSETQ. V lost 5 bases, J lost 3 bases, and 7 bases stayed unmatched. CDR3: CASRSPGTGYEQYF. The CDR3 nucleotides read TGCGCCAGCAGATCACCCGGGACAGGCTACGAGCAGTACTTC.

The chain uses TRBV27 and TRBJ1-1, with no clear D. The germline gives CDR1 MNHEY, CDR2 SMNVEV (reference sequence). The V end lost 6 bases, the J end lost 1 base, and 6 bases lay between the germline ends. CDR3 length: 12 amino acids. The CDR3 DNA sequence: TGTGCCAGCAGGGAGAAGAACACTGAAGCTTTCTTT. Translated, it gives CASREKNTEAFF.

This clone has a handful of counts. This chain uses TRBV6-1 with TRBJ1-1; 7 bases align to TRBD1. With 5 bases clipped from V and 4 bases from J, the junction kept 1 base outside the gene matches. The CDR3 runs to 12 residues. Germline CDR1 reads MNHNS; CDR2 reads SASEGT. The CDR3 loop is CASSTGATEAFF. The CDR3 coding sequence is TGTGCCAGCAGTACAGGGGCCACTGAAGCTTTCTTT.

This clone was detected only once. The sample carries other DNA sequences with the same CDR3. The chain links TRBV19 to TRBJ2-2; D not certain. The CDR3 is made up of 14 amino acids. Germline lookup yields CDR1 LNHDA and CDR2 SQIVND (reference sequence). Trimming stripped 3 bases from V and 1 base from J, with 6 bases between. The CDR3: CASSIARNTGELFF. As DNA, the CDR3 is TGTGCCAGTAGTATCGCCCGGAACACCGGGGAGCTGTTTTTT. The whole variable domain, filled in from reference TRBV19 and TRBJ2-2, reads DGGITQSPKYLFRKEGQNVTLSCEQNLNHDAMYWYRQDPGQGLRLIYYSQIVNDFQKGDIAEGYSVSREKKESFPLTVTSAQKNPTAFYLCASSIARNTGELFFGEGSRLTVL.